What follows are 13 T cell receptor beta chains derived from one specimen sequenced in a study of naive and memory T cell subsets. Two oligonucleotides, mixed equimolar, formed the beta constant-region primer covering TRBC1 and TRBC2. TCRdb independently ran MiXCR on the UMI-ligation and nested PCR reads; one entry per CDR3 protein. The data hold 89,000 or so distinct CDR3 sequences, with around 12% observed a single time. Input material: central memory CD4+ T cells from blood. The receptors originated from a human donor in good health.

This clonotype was detected many times. The chain joins TRBV6-2 or TRBV6-3 to TRBJ2-7; a possible D gene is TRBD1 (6 bases). Germline lookup yields CDR1 MNHEY and CDR2 SVGEGT. The V gene lost 0 bases and the J gene lost 3 bases, with 9 bases spanning the gap. The CDR3 consists of 14 residues. CDR3 in amino acids: CASSYSGRGYEQYF. CDR3 coding DNA: TGTGCCAGCAGTTACTCCGGCAGGGGCTACGAGCAGTACTTC.

This clonotype was recorded at least ten times. J is TRBJ1-1 and V is TRBV4-3, with D hard to call. CDR1 is LGHNA, CDR2 YSLEER, per germline. The CDR3 runs 18 residues. The V end was cut by 1 base, the J end by 3 bases, with 21 bases between. The CDR3 DNA reads TGCGCCAGCAGCCAAGGTCCGTCGTACGTCAATCGGGACACTGAAGCTTTCTTT. Translated: CASSQGPSYVNRDTEAFF.

This clonotype was seen only a few times. The rearrangement uses TRBV19 and TRBJ2-3; 8 bases agree with TRBD2. The V gene end was trimmed by 3 bases and the J gene end by 1 base; junction bases not matched to a gene: 15. The CDR3 totals 19 residues. Germline V gives CDR1 LNHDA, CDR2 SQIVND (reference sequence). CDR3 region: CASSITKIGLAEGTDTQYF. Written as DNA, the CDR3 is TGTGCCAGTAGTATCACCAAGATCGGACTAGCTGAAGGCACAGATACGCAGTATTTT.

The CDR3 nucleotides are TGTGCCATCACTACTAGTCCAAACTACAATGAGCAGTTCTTC. Translated: CAITTSPNYNEQFF. The chain recombines TRBV10-3 with TRBJ2-1; a possible D gene is TRBD2 (5 bases). This CDR3 is 14 amino acids long. The germline V gene encodes CDR1 ENHRY and CDR2 SYGVKD. The ends were cut back, 7 bases at V and 3 bases at J, with 13 bases in the middle.

This sequence joins TRBV4-3 and TRBJ2-6; D might be TRBD2 (5 bases). This CDR3 spans 18 amino acids. Per germline, CDR1 LGHNA and CDR2 YSLEER. The V end was cut by 6 bases, the J end by 0 bases, with 18 bases between. DNA of the CDR3: TGCGCCAGCAGTAAAGGACTGCGTCCCCTCTCTGGGGCCAACGTCCTGACTTTC. Translation gives CASSKGLRPLSGANVLTF.

This clonotype was seen many times. The chain combines TRBV20-1 with TRBJ2-1; D is uncertain. V was shortened by 3 bases and J by 8 bases, with 8 bases between the two germline ends. Germline values: CDR1 DFQATT, CDR2 SNEGSKA (reference sequence). This CDR3 comprises 11 residues. DNA of the CDR3: TGCAGTGCTAGGGACCAATATGAGCAGTTCTTC. Translation gives CSARDQYEQFF.

This clonotype was seen a handful of times. The genes are TRBV5-1 and TRBJ2-1; 8 bases align to TRBD2. CDR1 is SGHRS, CDR2 YFSETQ, per germline. The CDR3 is made up of 14 amino acids. V dropped 5 bases and J dropped 5; count of bases not matched to a gene: 6. CDR3 residues: CASSEAGENNEQFF. CDR3 DNA sequence: TGCGCCAGCAGTGAAGCGGGAGAGAACAATGAGCAGTTCTTC.

The chain combines TRBV3-1 with TRBJ1-6; perhaps TRBD1 as D (5 bases). The germline V and J ends were trimmed by 0 bases and 11 bases, with 8 bases remaining between them. Germline V gene sequence: CDR1 LGHDT, CDR2 YNNKEL (reference sequence). The length of the CDR3 is 13 residues. CDR3 sequence (DNA): TGTGCCAGCAGCCAAGACCCCAGGGCACCCCTCCACTTT. Amino acid sequence: CASSQDPRAPLHF.

The sample holds a few counts of this clonotype. V gene TRBV6-1 combines with J gene TRBJ1-5; TRBD1 aligns across 7 bases. Per germline, CDR1 MNHNS and CDR2 SASEGT. V gave up 4 bases and J gave up 7 bases; unmatched junction bases: 13. This CDR3 is built from 16 residues. The CDR3 nucleotides are TGTGCCAGCAGTGGAACTCAGACAGGGATTGTGCAGCCCCAGCATTTT. Translating it yields CASSGTQTGIVQPQHF.

The chain joins TRBV5-1 to TRBJ1-2, with unresolved D. The CDR3 runs 14 residues. Germline V CDR1 and CDR2: SGHRS, YFSETQ. Trimming left V 0 bases short and J 2 bases short, with 8 bases between. The DNA for the CDR3 is TGCGCCAGCAGCTTGGGAGAGGGCAACTATGGCTACACCTTC. Its translation is CASSLGEGNYGYTF. Full variable domain (outside the CDR3, taken from reference TRBV5-1 and TRBJ1-2): KAGVTQTPRYLIKTRGQQVTLSCSPISGHRSVSWYQQTPGQGLQFLFEYFSETQRNKGNFPGRFSGRQFSNSRSEMNVSTLELGDSALYLCASSLGEGNYGYTFGSGTRLTVV.

This clonotype was observed a handful of times. J is TRBJ1-5 and V is TRBV29-1; D is uncertain. The V and J ends lost 5 bases and 4 bases respectively, with 9 bases between them. The germline gives CDR1 SQVTM, CDR2 ANQGSEA. This CDR3 comprises 12 residues. CDR3 residues: CSVSGSNQPQHF. The CDR3 DNA sequence: TGCAGCGTTTCGGGTAGTAATCAGCCCCAGCATTTT.

This clonotype was recorded many times. The rearrangement uses TRBV24-1 and TRBJ1-1; D ambiguous. CDR3 size: 14 residues. From germline, CDR1 is KGHDR and CDR2 SFDVKD. Deletions cut 2 bases from V and 2 bases from J, with 8 bases between. The CDR3 sequence is CATSDSARNTEAFF. The CDR3 region has the DNA TGTGCCACCAGTGATTCCGCACGTAACACTGAAGCTTTCTTT.

The genes are TRBV11-3 and TRBJ2-2; 7 bases are shared with TRBD2. V dropped 5 bases and J dropped 5; count of bases not matched to a gene: 5. Per germline, CDR1 SGHNT and CDR2 YENEEA. CDR3 length: 14 amino acids. CDR3 in amino acids: CASSEVGGTGELFF. The DNA for the CDR3 is TGTGCCAGCAGCGAAGTGGGGGGGACCGGGGAGCTGTTTTTT. The full variable domain, completed using reference TRBV11-3 and TRBJ2-2, is EAGVVQSPRYKIIEKKQPVAFWCNPISGHNTLYWYLQNLGQGPELLIRYENEEAVDDSQLPKDRFSAERLKGVDSTLKIQPAELGDSAVYLCASSEVGGTGELFFGEGSRLTVL.